What follows are 9 T cell receptor beta chains derived from one specimen sequenced in a study of T cell responses to AZD1222 COVID-19 vaccine. Assay: immunoSEQ multiplex PCR; the TCRdb copy retains only in-frame clones and omits some. The table lists tens of thousands of clones, nearly 85% of them singletons. This sample comprised peripheral blood, obtained on day 0 of AZD1222 vaccination. The receptors derive from an adult in good health.

The chain joins TRBV15 to TRBJ1-1, with TRBD1 matching 7 bases. The CDR3 runs to 14 residues. Germline V CDR1 and CDR2: LNHNV, YYDKDF (reference sequence). Unmatched junction bases numbered 10, after V lost 6 bases and J lost 6 bases. The CDR3 region has the DNA TGTGCCACCAGTCGAGACAGGGCAACGTCTGAAGCTTTCTTT. Residues: CATSRDRATSEAFF.

J is TRBJ2-5 and V is TRBV3-1 (or the pseudogene TRBV3-2); the D is unclear. The ends were cut back, 0 bases at V and 2 bases at J, with 19 bases in the middle. The germline gives CDR1 LGHDT, CDR2 YNNKEL (reference sequence). The CDR3 extends over 18 amino acids. The CDR3 loop is CASSQEYLPRSKQETQYF. The CDR3 DNA follows: TGTGCCAGCAGCCAAGAATATCTCCCACGGAGCAAACAAGAGACCCAGTACTTC.

The V gene is TRBV19, the J gene TRBJ1-4; tentative D call: TRBD1 (6 bases). Trimming took off 3 bases at V and 4 bases at J, with 15 bases between the two ends. The CDR3 is 16 residues long. The germline V gene encodes CDR1 LNHDA and CDR2 SQIVND (reference sequence). Written as DNA, the CDR3 is TGTGCCAGTAGTATCGGGTGGACAGACCTTAATGAAAAACTGTTTTTT. Encoded protein: CASSIGWTDLNEKLFF.

The J gene is TRBJ1-5, the V gene TRBV7-9; maybe TRBD1 (6 bases). Per germline, CDR1 SEHNR and CDR2 FQNEAQ (reference sequence). V lost 5 bases and J 6 bases, leaving 17 bases between the germline ends. The CDR3 length is 15 residues. The CDR3 bases are TGTGCCAGCAGCGTGGGACATGAGTTAGGTCAGCCCCAGCATTTT. Encoded protein: CASSVGHELGQPQHF.

About this clone itself: One junction end does not reproduce the germline sequence, and a read error may be involved. V and J are TRBV6-5 and TRBJ1-2; D not resolved. The CDR3 is 14 amino acids. The germline V gene has CDR1 MNHEY and CDR2 SVGAGI. CDR3 residues: CASSYSPTREGLAF. CDR3 bases: TGTGCCAGCAGTTACTCCCCGACACGGGAGGGCCTCGCCTTC.

The V gene is TRBV9, the J gene TRBJ2-1, with D maybe TRBD2 (5 bases). The V gene lost 0 bases and the J gene lost 4 bases, with 8 bases spanning the gap. CDR3 length: 14 amino acids. CDR1 and CDR2 from the germline V gene are SGDLS and YYNGEE. Here the CDR3 reads CASSVDEGYNEQFF. The DNA of the CDR3 is TGTGCCAGCAGCGTAGATGAGGGATACAATGAGCAGTTCTTC.

This sequence joins TRBV19 and TRBJ1-1; weak D call: TRBD1 (5 bases). The germline V and J ends were trimmed by 10 bases and 2 bases, with 17 bases remaining between them. This CDR3 region has 14 residues. Germline V gives CDR1 LNHDA, CDR2 SQIVND (reference sequence). The CDR3: CAKARAWDNTEAFF. CDR3 in DNA: TGTGCCAAAGCGAGGGCCTGGGACAACACTGAAGCTTTCTTT. Together with reference TRBV19 and TRBJ1-1, the CDR3 gives the full variable domain: DGGITQSPKYLFRKEGQNVTLSCEQNLNHDAMYWYRQDPGQGLRLIYYSQIVNDFQKGDIAEGYSVSREKKESFPLTVTSAQKNPTAFYLCAKARAWDNTEAFFGQGTRLTVV.

The chain employs TRBV7-2 and TRBJ2-1; maybe TRBD2 (6 bases). Per the germline V gene, CDR1 is SGHTA and CDR2 is FQGNSA. The V gene lost 1 base and the J gene lost 6 bases, with 10 bases spanning the gap. CDR3 size: 14 residues. The CDR3 protein is CASSLDPGSNEQFF. CDR3 DNA sequence: TGTGCCAGCAGCTTAGATCCCGGGAGCAATGAGCAGTTCTTC.

This chain joins TRBV11-2 and TRBJ1-3, with no clear D. This CDR3 spans 16 amino acids. V was pared by 6 bases and J by 0 bases, with 15 bases between. Germline lookup yields CDR1 SGHAT and CDR2 FQNNGV. The CDR3 DNA follows: TGTGCCAGCAGTCTCCTGGTGCGGGACTCTGGAAACACCATATATTTT. Encoded protein: CASSLLVRDSGNTIYF.